This passage covers 20 T cell receptor beta chains from one sample sequenced in a study of blood T cell repertoires in COVID-19. Data came from immunoSEQ multiplex PCR; TCRdb stores just in-frame clones and leaves some out. The sample holds 60,000 or so clones, around 87% seen once. The specimen was peripheral blood. All receptors come from a human donor with acute or convalescent COVID-19. The donor label of this sample is uncertain.

The rearrangement joins TRBV4-1 to TRBJ2-3; 7 nucleotides agree with TRBD2. The CDR3 is made up of 15 amino acids. In germline, CDR1 is MGHRA, CDR2 YSYEKL. J lost 2 bases, V lost 5 bases, and 7 bases had no gene match. As DNA, the CDR3 is TGCGCCAGCAGCGCCCGGGGACTACCCACAGATACGCAGTATTTT. This translates into CASSARGLPTDTQYF.

The rearrangement links TRBV7-3 to TRBJ2-6; TRBD1 matches at 9 bases. Germline V CDR1 and CDR2: SGHTA, FQGTGA. With V trimmed by 6 bases and J by 1 base, 10 bases remained unmatched. The CDR3 spans 18 residues. The CDR3 DNA sequence: TGTGCCAGCAGTTCTCCCGGGACAGGGTGGTCTGGGGCCAACGTCCTGACTTTC. Protein: CASSSPGTGWSGANVLTF.

The chain joins TRBV5-1 to TRBJ2-5, with D tentatively TRBD2 (6 bases). Germline V gene lookup returns CDR1 SGHRS and CDR2 YFSETQ. Trimming removed 3 bases at V and 4 bases at J, with 16 bases between. This CDR3 has 15 amino acids. The CDR3 region is CASSSMAGSRETQYF. DNA for the CDR3: TGCGCCAGCAGCTCAATGGCGGGGTCGCGAGAGACCCAGTACTTC. Full variable domain (outside the CDR3, taken from reference TRBV5-1 and TRBJ2-5): KAGVTQTPRYLIKTRGQQVTLSCSPISGHRSVSWYQQTPGQGLQFLFEYFSETQRNKGNFPGRFSGRQFSNSRSEMNVSTLELGDSALYLCASSSMAGSRETQYFGPGTRLLVL.

The rearrangement joins TRBV5-1 to TRBJ2-1; possibly TRBD1 for D (5 bases). Germline assignment: CDR1 SGHRS and CDR2 YFSETQ. The V gene lost 0 bases and the J gene lost 12 bases, with 19 bases spanning the gap. This CDR3 region has 15 residues. The CDR3 DNA is TGCGCCAGCAGCTTGGGGTTTGGACAAGAAATAAGGCAGTTCTTC. This gives the protein CASSLGFGQEIRQFF.

This clone was seen only a few times. The chain has TRBV5-4 and TRBJ2-1, with TRBD2 as a possible D gene (5 bases). The germline V gene has CDR1 SGHNT and CDR2 YYREEE (reference sequence). The germline V and J ends were trimmed by 0 bases and 5 bases, with 12 bases remaining between them. CDR3 length: 15 residues. In DNA form, the CDR3 reads TGTGCCAGCAGCTTGGCCCGGTGGGAGAACAATGAGCAGTTCTTC. Protein sequence: CASSLARWENNEQFF. Combining the CDR3 with reference TRBV5-4 and TRBJ2-1 gives the whole variable domain ETGVTQSPTHLIKTRGQQVTLRCSSQSGHNTVSWYQQALGQGPQFIFQYYREEENGRGNFPPRFSGLQFPNYSSELNVNALELDDSALYLCASSLARWENNEQFFGPGTRLTVL.

The genes are TRBV7-2 and TRBJ2-5; D perhaps matches TRBD1 (5 bases). Trimming removed 1 base from V and 5 bases from J, with 17 bases in between. Germline V gene lookup returns CDR1 SGHTA and CDR2 FQGNSA. The CDR3 length is 16 residues. This CDR3 reads CASSLGSLRGRETQYF. CDR3 nucleotides: TGTGCCAGCAGCTTAGGTTCCCTTAGGGGCAGGGAGACCCAGTACTTC.

The V gene is TRBV18, the J gene TRBJ2-2; a weak D match, TRBD1 (5 bases). V lost 0 bases to trimming and J lost 6 bases, with 14 bases between them. Germline V CDR1 and CDR2: KGHSH, LQKENI. The CDR3 contains 16 residues. The CDR3 coding sequence is TGTGCCAGCTCACCACCAAGAGTTGGGGCTGCCGGGGAGCTGTTTTTT. As protein: CASSPPRVGAAGELFF.

The V call is TRBV10-2, the J call TRBJ1-1; no reliable D call. Trimming took 7 bases from V and 1 from J, leaving 13 bases between them. Germline CDR1 and CDR2: WSHSY and SAAADI. CDR3 length: 14 amino acids. CDR3 loop: CASNQRGENTEAFF. In DNA, the CDR3 is TGCGCCAGCAATCAGCGCGGAGAGAACACTGAAGCTTTCTTT.

This rearrangement joins TRBV5-4 to TRBJ1-3, with D possibly TRBD1 on 5 matching bases. V lost 4 bases, J lost 0 bases, and 14 bases lay in between. The CDR3 length is 16 residues. Germline lookup yields CDR1 SGHNT and CDR2 YYREEE (reference sequence). This CDR3 reads CASSRRDSRSGNTIYF. The CDR3 DNA is TGTGCCAGCAGCCGACGGGACTCCCGCTCTGGAAACACCATATATTTT.

The table lists this clone with a count of one. V usage is TRBV9 and J usage is TRBJ2-1; 7 bases align to TRBD2. From germline, CDR1 is SGDLS and CDR2 YYNGEE. The CDR3 consists of 15 residues. The V segment lost 3 bases and the J segment 6 bases; nucleotides outside the gene matches: 9. CDR3 nucleotide sequence: TGTGCCAGCAGCGCGGGTCTAGCGGCCTCCAATGAGCAGTTCTTC. Its protein product is CASSAGLAASNEQFF.

This sequence joins TRBV30 and TRBJ1-2, with TRBD1 identical over 10 bases. The CDR3 runs to 17 residues. The V gene end was trimmed by 1 base and the J gene end by 6 bases; junction bases not matched to a gene: 14. The germline V gene has CDR1 GTSNPN and CDR2 SVGIG (reference sequence). The CDR3 region has the DNA TGTGCCTGGAGTGGAATCAAACCGGGACAGGGGTTGGATGGCTACACCTTC. Amino acids: CAWSGIKPGQGLDGYTF. The full variable domain, in which reference TRBV30 and TRBJ1-2 provide the parts outside the CDR3, is SQTIHQWPATLVQPVGSPLSLECTVEGTSNPNLYWYRQAAGRGLQLLFYSVGIGQISSEVPQNLSASRPQDRQFILSSKKLLLSDSGFYLCAWSGIKPGQGLDGYTFGSGTRLTVV.

The CDR3: CATSKNLQGAQETQYF. CDR3 DNA sequence: TGTGCCACCAGCAAAAACCTACAGGGGGCCCAAGAGACCCAGTACTTC. V usage is TRBV15 and J usage is TRBJ2-5; 9 nucleotides agree with TRBD1. Germline V CDR1 and CDR2: LNHNV, YYDKDF (reference sequence). Trimming at V came to 4 bases and at J to 1 base, leaving 7 bases not matched to a gene. The CDR3 runs to 16 residues. The variable domain in full, completed from reference TRBV15 and TRBJ2-5, reads DAMVIQNPRYQVTQFGKPVTLSCSQTLNHNVMYWYQQKSSQAPKLLFHYYDKDFNNEADTPDNFQSRRPNTSFCFLDIRSPGLGDTAMYLCATSKNLQGAQETQYFGPGTRLLVL.

This sequence joins TRBV20-1 and TRBJ2-3; 10 positions match TRBD2. The CDR3 consists of 17 residues. CDR1 and CDR2 from the germline V gene are DFQATT and SNEGSKA (reference sequence). J lost 2 bases, V lost 3 bases, and 11 bases had no gene match. The CDR3 DNA follows: TGCAGTGCTAGTGACGCTAGCGGGAGAGGGAACACAGATACGCAGTATTTT. This gives the protein CSASDASGRGNTDTQYF.

The CDR3 DNA reads TGCGCCAGCAGCTTGGCCCCTATCCAACAGGGAGAGACCCAGTACTTC. Translated, it gives CASSLAPIQQGETQYF. This chain uses TRBV5-1 with TRBJ2-5, with D possibly being TRBD1 (6 bases). This CDR3 is built from 16 residues. CDR1 and CDR2 (germline): SGHRS, YFSETQ. Between the trimmed V and J ends, which lost 0 bases and 4 bases, there was a span of 16 bases. The entire variable domain, with the rest obtained from reference TRBV5-1 and TRBJ2-5, is as follows: KAGVTQTPRYLIKTRGQQVTLSCSPISGHRSVSWYQQTPGQGLQFLFEYFSETQRNKGNFPGRFSGRQFSNSRSEMNVSTLELGDSALYLCASSLAPIQQGETQYFGPGTRLLVL.

This chain's CDR3 is CASSSTDRDRAFF. In nucleotides, the CDR3 is TGTGCCAGCAGCTCCACCGACAGGGACCGAGCTTTCTTT. The V gene is TRBV12-3 or TRBV12-4, the J gene TRBJ1-1, with 7 bases matching TRBD1. V was clipped by 6 bases and J by 10 bases; unmatched bases: 11. The CDR3 is made up of 13 amino acids.

The V gene is TRBV10-3, the J gene TRBJ1-1; 10 nucleotides agree with TRBD1. Germline loops: CDR1 ENHRY, CDR2 SYGVKD. Trimming at V came to 0 bases and at J to 8 bases, leaving 9 bases not matched to a gene. The CDR3 runs 16 residues. The CDR3 DNA follows: TGTGCCATCAGTGAGTCAAAGGGACAGGGGACCCCGGAAGCTTTCTTT. It yields the protein CAISESKGQGTPEAFF.

This clone was observed a handful of times. The rearrangement uses TRBV5-1 and TRBJ2-5; the D is unclear. Germline V lookup: CDR1 SGHRS, CDR2 YFSETQ. This CDR3 has 12 amino acids. Trimming cost V 1 base and J 3 bases, with 4 bases left between them. This CDR3 is CASSLFEETQYF. In DNA, the CDR3 is TGCGCCAGCAGCTTGTTCGAAGAGACCCAGTACTTC.

This clone was recorded only once. The rearrangement joins TRBV19 to TRBJ2-1; 9 nucleotides agree with TRBD2. This CDR3 has 17 amino acids. CDR1 LNHDA and CDR2 SQIVND come from the germline V gene (reference sequence). V gave up 4 bases and J gave up 9 bases; unmatched junction bases: 16. CDR3 DNA: TGTGCCAGTAGTACACGCGAGCGGGGGGCCCGAGGAGGTGAGCAGTTCTTC. Its protein is CASSTRERGARGGEQFF.

The chain couples TRBV7-9 to TRBJ1-4; 9 bases fit TRBD1. The germline V gene encodes CDR1 SEHNR and CDR2 FQNEAQ (reference sequence). V lost 0 bases and J lost 8; bases outside the gene matches: 1. The CDR3 length is 14 residues. The CDR3, as DNA: TGTGCCAGCAGCTTAGCGGGGACAGGGGAAAAACTGTTTTTT. Translating gives CASSLAGTGEKLFF.

The chain has TRBV18 and TRBJ1-2; D is ambiguous. CDR3 length: 12 amino acids. Deletions cut 2 bases from V and 2 bases from J, with 3 bases between. Germline CDR1 reads KGHSH; CDR2 reads LQKENI. The CDR3 DNA is TGTGCCAGCTCACCAACAAACTATGGCTACACCTTC. Encoded protein: CASSPTNYGYTF.